These 7 T cell receptor beta chains were sequenced from one sample in a study of OX40 agonist ivuxolimab in advanced cancers. Produced via immunoSEQ multiplex PCR; TCRdb's table is partial and in-frame only. Seen here are about 100,000 clones, roughly 94% observed once, and the top ten hold more than 0.15%. The input for sequencing was CD4+ or CD8+ T cells sorted from blood, taken in a trial of the OX40 agonist ivuxolimab. These receptors came from an adult with an advanced solid tumor such as melanoma, head and neck, liver or kidney cancer.

Note on this clone: This same CDR3 is encoded by further DNA sequences in the sample. The J gene is TRBJ1-2, the V gene TRBV7-2; no clear D. Germline CDR1 and CDR2: SGHTA and FQGNSA. This CDR3 has 11 amino acids. V was pared by 0 bases and J by 5 bases, with 1 base between. Here the CDR3 reads CASSLAYGYTF. CDR3 sequence (DNA): TGTGCCAGCAGCTTAGCATATGGCTACACCTTC.

The chain carries TRBV25-1 and TRBJ2-2, with D tentatively TRBD2 (7 bases). This CDR3 region has 15 residues. The V gene lost 6 bases and the J gene lost 6 bases, with 17 bases spanning the gap. Germline CDR1 reads MGHDK; CDR2 reads SYGVNS. The CDR3 reads CASSVYGGRSGELFF. In nucleotides, the CDR3 is TGTGCCAGCAGCGTATACGGGGGGCGGTCCGGGGAGCTGTTTTTT.

The chain joins TRBV28 to TRBJ2-7, with D perhaps TRBD1 (6 bases). Looked up from germline, CDR1 is MDHEN and CDR2 is SYDVKM. The V and J ends lost 1 base and 2 bases respectively, with 12 bases between them. The CDR3 is made up of 15 amino acids. CDR3 nucleotides: TGTGCCAGCAGTTTATCAGGGGTCCCAACCTACGAGCAGTACTTC. Amino acid sequence: CASSLSGVPTYEQYF.

This chain links TRBV7-2 with TRBJ2-1, with D maybe TRBD2 (7 bases). Looked up from germline, CDR1 is SGHTA and CDR2 is FQGNSA. V was shortened by 1 base and J by 2 bases, with 9 bases between the two germline ends. This CDR3 has 15 amino acids. CDR3 sequence reads: CASSLEGGAYNEQFF. CDR3 nucleotide sequence: TGTGCCAGCAGCTTAGAAGGGGGGGCCTACAATGAGCAGTTCTTC.

The chain recombines TRBV18 with TRBJ1-5; D is undetermined. The CDR3 runs 14 residues. Germline V gene lookup returns CDR1 KGHSH and CDR2 LQKENI. V lost 2 bases and J 5 bases, leaving 10 bases between the germline ends. The CDR3 sequence: CASSPFDGYQPQHF. Here the CDR3 DNA reads TGTGCCAGCTCACCATTCGACGGCTATCAGCCCCAGCATTTT.

This chain connects TRBV14 to TRBJ2-7, with 9 bases identical to TRBD2. V lost 4 bases, J lost 4 bases, and 17 bases stayed unmatched. CDR1 and CDR2 (germline): SGHDN, FVKESK. The CDR3 has 18 amino acids. The CDR3 sequence: CASSPMVSGASGAYEQYF. CDR3 DNA sequence: TGTGCCAGCAGCCCGATGGTAAGCGGAGCTAGCGGGGCTTACGAGCAGTACTTC.

The V and J genes are TRBV5-4 and TRBJ2-3, with a possible D match to TRBD2 (5 bases). The CDR3 contains 13 residues. Germline V CDR1 and CDR2: SGHNT, YYREEE (reference sequence). Trimming pared 4 bases from V and 0 bases from J, leaving 6 bases between. The DNA of the CDR3 is TGTGCCAGCAGCCTAGCTAGCACAGATACGCAGTATTTT. Its translation is CASSLASTDTQYF. The full variable domain, rest sourced from reference TRBV5-4 and TRBJ2-3, is ETGVTQSPTHLIKTRGQQVTLRCSSQSGHNTVSWYQQALGQGPQFIFQYYREEENGRGNFPPRFSGLQFPNYSSELNVNALELDDSALYLCASSLASTDTQYFGPGTRLTVL.